The 14 T cell receptor beta chains reported below all come from one sample, sequenced in a study of OX40 agonist ivuxolimab in advanced cancers. Generated by immunoSEQ multiplex PCR, the TCRdb table keeps only in-frame clones and is missing some. The sample has 85,000 to 90,000 clones; 75% to 90% are singletons. The source was CD4+ or CD8+ T cells sorted from blood, collected in a trial of the OX40 agonist ivuxolimab. The receptors stem from an adult with an advanced solid tumor such as melanoma, head and neck, liver or kidney cancer.

The J gene is TRBJ1-2, the V gene TRBV5-4; D may be TRBD1 (6 bases). Germline V gives CDR1 SGHNT, CDR2 YYREEE (reference sequence). The CDR3 has 13 residues. Trimming cost V 0 bases and J 6 bases, with 9 bases left between them. The CDR3 reads CASSLGGADGYTF. The CDR3 DNA is TGTGCCAGCAGCTTGGGGGGGGCCGATGGCTACACCTTC.

The table lists this clone with a few counts. V gene TRBV10-2 combines with J gene TRBJ1-1; D is ambiguous. Deletions cut 4 bases from V and 4 bases from J, with 16 bases between. The CDR3 is 15 amino acids. CDR1 and CDR2 (germline): WSHSY, SAAADI. As DNA, the CDR3 is TGCGCCAGCAGTGGGATAGGCGGCACGGGCACTGAAGCTTTCTTT. Translating gives CASSGIGGTGTEAFF.

The V call is TRBV11-3, the J call TRBJ2-1; D ambiguous. Deletions cut 0 bases from V and 4 bases from J, with 13 bases between. Germline V gene sequence: CDR1 SGHNT, CDR2 YENEEA. The CDR3 totals 16 residues. The CDR3 region is CASSLDARVGYNEQFF. The CDR3 nucleotides are TGTGCCAGCAGCTTAGATGCCCGGGTTGGATACAATGAGCAGTTCTTC. The complete variable domain, with remaining parts taken from reference TRBV11-3 and TRBJ2-1, reads EAGVVQSPRYKIIEKKQPVAFWCNPISGHNTLYWYLQNLGQGPELLIRYENEEAVDDSQLPKDRFSAERLKGVDSTLKIQPAELGDSAVYLCASSLDARVGYNEQFFGPGTRLTVL.

The chain recombines TRBV10-3 with TRBJ2-3; 8 bases agree with TRBD1. In germline, CDR1 is ENHRY, CDR2 SYGVKD. The CDR3 totals 17 residues. The V and J ends lost 2 bases and 7 bases, in that order; junction bases with no gene match: 14. The CDR3 coding sequence is TGTGCCATCAGTGAGGGACAGGGCGCCTACTCACAGAATACGCAGTATTTT. Its translation is CAISEGQGAYSQNTQYF.

This chain connects TRBV11-2 to TRBJ2-5; 9 nucleotides line up with TRBD2. The junction had 14 bases not matched to a gene; V was cut back by 7 bases and J by 2 bases. The CDR3 is 17 amino acids. The germline CDR1 and CDR2 sequences are SGHAT and FQNNGV. In DNA, the CDR3 is TGTGCCAGCATCCCCTTCCACGGACTAGCGAATCAAGAGACCCAGTACTTC. Its protein is CASIPFHGLANQETQYF.

The chain has TRBV4-2 and TRBJ1-1, with D unclear. Looked up from germline, CDR1 is LGHNA and CDR2 is YNFKEQ. The V gene lost 1 base and the J gene lost 5 bases, with 8 bases spanning the gap. This CDR3 has 13 residues. CDR3 in DNA: TGTGCCAGCAGCCAAGCTCGGGAGACTGAAGCTTTCTTT. Its translation is CASSQARETEAFF.

The chain carries TRBV4-3 and TRBJ2-1, with D perhaps matching TRBD1 (6 bases). Between the trimmed V and J ends, which lost 0 bases and 9 bases, there was a span of 24 bases. The CDR3 loop spans 18 amino acids. CDR1 and CDR2 from the germline V gene are LGHNA and YSLEER. The CDR3: CASSQDWVTGSQYGEQFF. DNA for the CDR3: TGCGCCAGCAGCCAAGATTGGGTCACAGGGTCCCAATACGGTGAGCAGTTCTTC.

J is TRBJ2-7 and V is TRBV7-2, with 11 bases fitting TRBD2. The CDR3 runs 15 residues. Losses at the gene ends were 2 bases for V and 4 bases for J; bases not matched to a gene: 4. Germline loops: CDR1 SGHTA, CDR2 FQGNSA. CDR3 bases: TGTGCCAGCAGCTTAACTAGCGGGGGACCATACGAGCAGTACGTC. Protein: CASSLTSGGPYEQYV.

The chain carries TRBV4-1 and TRBJ2-3; perhaps TRBD2 as D (6 bases). V shed 0 bases and J shed 5 bases, with 18 bases lying between them. This CDR3 is 17 amino acids long. Germline CDR1 MGHRA, CDR2 YSYEKL. In DNA form, the CDR3 reads TGCGCCAGCAGCCAAGATCGTGGCGGGACCTTTGAAGATACGCAGTATTTT. Translating it yields CASSQDRGGTFEDTQYF.

The chain links TRBV10-2 to TRBJ2-5, with D tentatively TRBD1 or TRBD2 (6 bases each). The CDR3 contains 14 residues. Trimming removed 3 bases from V and 5 bases from J, with 13 bases in between. CDR1 and CDR2 (germline): WSHSY, SAAADI. The CDR3 region is CASSERGPWETQYF. CDR3 DNA sequence: TGCGCCAGCAGTGAACGGGGGCCCTGGGAGACCCAGTACTTC.

The genes are TRBV7-3 and TRBJ2-3, with D possibly matching TRBD2 (5 bases). The length of the CDR3 is 13 residues. From germline, CDR1 is SGHTA and CDR2 FQGTGA. Trimming removed 5 bases from V and 6 bases from J, with 12 bases in between. In DNA, the CDR3 is TGTGCCAGCAGCCCCACAACGGGGGATACGCAGTATTTT. This encodes CASSPTTGDTQYF.

This clone was counted only a few times. J is TRBJ2-1 and V is TRBV13; 13 bases line up with TRBD2. This CDR3 contains 17 residues. The germline V gene encodes CDR1 PRHDT and CDR2 FYEKMQ (reference sequence). With V trimmed by 2 bases and J by 6 bases, 7 bases remained unmatched. This CDR3 is CASSLKSGLAGVNEQFF. For the CDR3, the DNA is TGTGCCAGCAGCTTAAAGTCCGGACTAGCGGGAGTCAATGAGCAGTTCTTC.

This chain joins TRBV19 and TRBJ2-3; unclear D gene. The germline CDR1 and CDR2 sequences are LNHDA and SQIVND (reference sequence). The CDR3 sequence is 13 residues long. Between the trimmed V and J ends, which lost 0 bases and 5 bases, there was a span of 6 bases. For the CDR3, the DNA is TGTGCCAGTAGTATAGATCCAGGAGATACGCAGTATTTT. Translation: CASSIDPGDTQYF.

J is TRBJ2-1 and V is TRBV27; 7 bases are a match to TRBD2. This CDR3 has 16 amino acids. After removal of 8 bases from V and 8 bases from J, the junction contained 18 bases not matched to a gene. Germline V gives CDR1 MNHEY, CDR2 SMNVEV (reference sequence). In DNA form, the CDR3 reads TGTGCCAGCTACCCTCAGTGGGGAGGGAAGATGGATGAGCAGTTCTTC. This translates into CASYPQWGGKMDEQFF.